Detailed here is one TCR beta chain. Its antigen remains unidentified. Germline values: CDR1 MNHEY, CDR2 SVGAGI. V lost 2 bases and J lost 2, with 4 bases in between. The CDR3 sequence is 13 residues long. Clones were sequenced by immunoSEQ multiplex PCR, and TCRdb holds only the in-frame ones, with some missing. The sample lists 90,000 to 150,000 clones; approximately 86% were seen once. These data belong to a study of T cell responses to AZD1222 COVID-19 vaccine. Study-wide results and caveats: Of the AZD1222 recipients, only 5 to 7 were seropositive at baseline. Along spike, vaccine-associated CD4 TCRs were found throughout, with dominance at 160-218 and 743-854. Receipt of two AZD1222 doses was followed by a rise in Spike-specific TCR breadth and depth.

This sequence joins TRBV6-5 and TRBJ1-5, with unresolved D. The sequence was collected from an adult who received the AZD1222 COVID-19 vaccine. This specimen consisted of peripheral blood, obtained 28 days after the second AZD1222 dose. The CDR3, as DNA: TGTGCCAGCAGTTACAGTCGCAATCAGCCCCAGCATTTT. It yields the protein CASSYSRNQPQHF.